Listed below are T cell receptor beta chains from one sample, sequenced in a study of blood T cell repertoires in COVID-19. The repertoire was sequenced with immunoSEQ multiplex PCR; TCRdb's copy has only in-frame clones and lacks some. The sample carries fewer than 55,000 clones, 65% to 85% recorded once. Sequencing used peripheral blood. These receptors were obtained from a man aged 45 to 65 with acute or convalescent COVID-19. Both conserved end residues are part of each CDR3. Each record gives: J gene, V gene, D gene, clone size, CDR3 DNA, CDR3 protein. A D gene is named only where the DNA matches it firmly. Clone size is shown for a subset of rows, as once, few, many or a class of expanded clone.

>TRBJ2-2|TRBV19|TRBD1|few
TGTGCCAGTAGTTTTCGGACAGGGGGTACCACCGGGGAGCTGTTTTTT
CASSFRTGGTTGELFF
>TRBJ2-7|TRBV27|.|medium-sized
TGTGCCAGCAGTCCCGAGGAGGGTATAGCTCTCTACGAGCAGTACTTC
CASSPEEGIALYEQYF
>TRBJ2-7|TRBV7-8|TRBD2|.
TGTGCCAGCAGCTTCCGGACTAGCGGGGACTACGAGCAGTACTTC
CASSFRTSGDYEQYF
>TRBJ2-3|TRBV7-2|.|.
TGTGCCAGCAGAATCGGCCGGGACTCGACCACAGATACGCAGTATTTT
CASRIGRDSTTDTQYF
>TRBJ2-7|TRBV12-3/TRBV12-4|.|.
TGTGCCAGCAGTTTGGGACTGCCCTACGAGCAGTACTTC
CASSLGLPYEQYF
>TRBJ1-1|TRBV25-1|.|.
TGTGCCAGCAGTGGTCGTTGGCTGAACACTGAAGCTTTCTTT
CASSGRWLNTEAFF
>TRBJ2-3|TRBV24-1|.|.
TGTGCCACCAGTGATTCAGGGCGCACAGATACGCAGTATTTT
CATSDSGRTDTQYF
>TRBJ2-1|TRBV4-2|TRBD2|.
TGTGCCAGCAGCCCCCGACTAGCGGGAGGAAAGGAGCAGTTCTTC
CASSPRLAGGKEQFF
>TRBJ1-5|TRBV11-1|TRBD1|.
TGTGCCAGCAGCCCGGACAGGGCAGCGGGTCAGCCCCAGCATTTT
CASSPDRAAGQPQHF
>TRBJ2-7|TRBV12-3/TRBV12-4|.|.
TGTGCCAGCAGTTTATCCTACTACGAGCAGTACTTC
CASSLSYYEQYF
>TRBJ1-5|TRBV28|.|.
TGTGCCAGCAGGGGCCCCCTTGACAATCAGCCCCAGCATTTT
CASRGPLDNQPQHF